The rows below give T cell receptor beta chains drawn from one sample of a study of blood T cell repertoires in COVID-19. The method was immunoSEQ multiplex PCR; TCRdb's version includes in-frame clones alone and lacks a portion of them. In the table there are 150,000 to 200,000 clones, over 90% of which are singletons. The sequenced material came from peripheral blood. The source is a woman aged 55-70 years with COVID-19, enrolled during active disease. Both conserved end residues are part of each CDR3. The D gene is left open where the match is weak. Clone size is stated in some rows and not others, as once, few, many or a class when expanded.

V gene,D gene,clone size,J gene,CDR3 protein,CDR3 DNA
TRBV24-1,TRBD2,NA,TRBJ2-7,CATLVGGDEQYF,TGTGCCACCCTCGTGGGGGGGGACGAGCAGTACTTC
TRBV4-1,TRBD2,NA,TRBJ2-2,CASSQNGGGVTGELFF,TGCGCCAGCAGCCAAAATGGCGGGGGGGTCACCGGGGAGCTGTTTTTT
TRBV7-3,NA,NA,TRBJ1-1,CASSAQENTEAFF,TGTGCCAGCAGCGCACAGGAGAACACTGAAGCTTTCTTT
TRBV27,NA,NA,TRBJ1-2,CASSLTRVGYGYTF,TGTGCCAGCAGTTTAACCAGGGTGGGCTATGGCTACACCTTC
TRBV19,TRBD1,NA,TRBJ1-3,CASSKSPGQGLNTIYF,TGTGCCAGTAGTAAATCCCCGGGACAGGGTTTAAACACCATATATTTT
TRBV6-4,NA,once,TRBJ2-1,CASSEEEGGGRSEQFF,TGTGCCAGCAGTGAAGAAGAGGGTGGGGGGAGATCTGAGCAGTTCTTC
TRBV6-1,TRBD2,NA,TRBJ2-3,CASSVWTSGDTDTQYF,TGTGCCAGCAGTGTTTGGACTAGCGGGGACACAGATACGCAGTATTTT
TRBV4-3,NA,NA,TRBJ2-1,CASSQTRNILPGDEQFF,TGCGCCAGCAGCCAAACTAGGAACATACTCCCAGGCGATGAGCAGTTCTTC
TRBV10-1,NA,NA,TRBJ1-2,CASRNPRGIIDGYTF,TGCGCCAGCAGGAACCCCAGGGGAATTATTGATGGCTACACCTTC
TRBV7-2,TRBD1,NA,TRBJ1-2,CASSPGTANYGYTF,TGTGCCAGCAGCCCAGGGACAGCTAACTATGGCTACACCTTC
TRBV7-2,NA,NA,TRBJ1-5,CASSLGFTGQPQHF,TGTGCCAGCAGCTTAGGCTTCACAGGTCAGCCCCAGCATTTT
TRBV30,NA,few,TRBJ1-2,CAWSLDINYGYTF,TGTGCCTGGAGTTTAGATATCAACTATGGCTACACCTTC
TRBV7-9,NA,NA,TRBJ1-4,CASKRVTNEKLFF,TGTGCCAGCAAGAGGGTAACTAATGAAAAACTGTTTTTT
TRBV7-2,TRBD1,NA,TRBJ1-5,CASSLDSVGTGSNQPQHF,TGTGCCAGCAGCTTGGACTCTGTCGGGACAGGGAGCAATCAGCCCCAGCATTTT
TRBV18,TRBD1,NA,TRBJ1-5,CASSPTGGNNQPQHF,TGTGCCAGCTCACCCACAGGGGGCAACAATCAGCCCCAGCATTTT
TRBV27,NA,once,TRBJ2-2,CASSSGGANTGELFF,TGTGCCAGCAGTTCCGGGGGTGCGAACACCGGGGAGCTGTTTTTT
TRBV7-3,NA,NA,TRBJ1-1,CASSLTSNTEAFF,TGTGCCAGCAGCTTAACCTCGAACACTGAAGCTTTCTTT
TRBV10-3,NA,NA,TRBJ1-1,CAISEGGDTEAFF,TGTGCCATCAGTGAGGGGGGGGACACTGAAGCTTTCTTT
TRBV10-3,TRBD2,NA,TRBJ2-1,CAISELASGGFKQFF,TGTGCCATCAGTGAGTTGGCTAGCGGGGGGTTCAAGCAGTTCTTC
TRBV7-2,TRBD1,NA,TRBJ1-3,CASSLDRFSGNTIYF,TGTGCCAGCAGCCTGGACAGGTTCTCTGGAAACACCATATATTTT
TRBV19,NA,NA,TRBJ1-2,CASSLTGGVRYGYTF,TGTGCCAGTAGTCTAACAGGAGGGGTGCGCTATGGCTACACCTTC
TRBV13,NA,NA,TRBJ1-6,CASSLTGSIKGGYNSPLHF,TGTGCCAGCAGCTTAACTGGCAGCATAAAAGGGGGCTATAATTCACCCCTCCACTTT
TRBV9,NA,once,TRBJ2-6,CATPALGQYSGANVLTF,TGTGCCACCCCAGCGCTAGGACAATACTCTGGGGCCAACGTCCTGACTTTC
TRBV4-2,NA,NA,TRBJ1-3,CASSQEGAPGNTIYF,TGTGCCAGCAGCCAAGAAGGGGCCCCTGGAAACACCATATATTTT
TRBV2,NA,NA,TRBJ1-1,CASRPLRGSTEAFF,TGTGCCAGCCGCCCTTTGAGGGGGTCCACTGAAGCTTTCTTT
TRBV29-1,TRBD2,NA,TRBJ2-1,CSVELGTSGVFYNEQFF,TGCAGCGTTGAACTAGGGACTAGCGGGGTGTTTTACAATGAGCAGTTCTTC
TRBV14,NA,NA,TRBJ1-1,CASNRQRNTEAFF,TGTGCCAGCAACCGACAGAGGAACACTGAAGCTTTCTTT
TRBV12-5,NA,NA,TRBJ2-3,CASGSHSSQADTQYF,TGTGCTAGTGGTTCCCATAGTTCTCAGGCGGATACGCAGTATTTT
TRBV6-5,NA,NA,TRBJ1-4,CASSLLSKGDEKLFF,TGTGCCAGCAGTCTCCTCTCGAAGGGGGATGAAAAACTGTTTTTT
TRBV19,NA,NA,TRBJ1-1,CGTVGGQTEAFF,TGTGGCACCGTAGGGGGTCAGACTGAAGCTTTCTTT
TRBV5-1,TRBD1,NA,TRBJ2-5,CASSRQGPSETQYF,TGCGCCAGCAGTCGACAGGGTCCATCGGAGACCCAGTACTTC
TRBV2,NA,NA,TRBJ2-5,CASSEALLTSGTQYF,TGTGCCAGCAGTGAAGCGCTACTTACATCGGGGACCCAGTACTTC
TRBV20-1,NA,NA,TRBJ2-1,CSASPGTYEQFF,TGCAGTGCTAGTCCGGGAACTTATGAGCAGTTCTTC
TRBV9,TRBD2,NA,TRBJ2-1,CASSVVSSGPYNEQFF,TGTGCCAGCAGCGTAGTTTCTAGCGGGCCCTACAATGAGCAGTTCTTC
TRBV6-5,NA,NA,TRBJ1-5,CASSYRPGQGQPQHF,TGTGCCAGCAGTTACCGGCCGGGCCAGGGGCAGCCCCAGCATTTT
TRBV2,NA,NA,TRBJ1-3,CASSRQEFGNTIYF,TGTGCCAGCAGTAGACAGGAGTTTGGAAACACCATATATTTT
TRBV7-9,NA,NA,TRBJ1-4,CASSLLTGYEEKLFF,TGTGCCAGCAGCTTACTAACAGGGTACGAAGAAAAACTGTTTTTT
TRBV11-2,TRBD1,NA,TRBJ2-3,CASGSTGVFTDTQYF,TGTGCCAGCGGATCGACAGGGGTCTTCACAGATACGCAGTATTTT
TRBV18,NA,NA,TRBJ1-3,CASSPYSWTVGNTIYF,TGTGCCAGCTCACCTTACAGTTGGACAGTCGGAAACACCATATATTTT
TRBV7-2,NA,NA,TRBJ1-1,CASSFADTNTEAFF,TGTGCCAGCAGCTTCGCAGACACCAACACTGAAGCTTTCTTT
TRBV27,NA,NA,TRBJ1-4,CASSPSTNEKLFF,TGTGCCAGCAGTCCCTCAACTAATGAAAAACTGTTTTTT
TRBV18,TRBD1,once,TRBJ1-4,CASSPYVGDRVVEKLFF,TGTGCCAGCTCTCCCTACGTGGGGGACAGGGTTGTTGAAAAACTGTTTTTT
TRBV7-2,TRBD1,NA,TRBJ2-1,CASTDRGFYNEQFF,TGTGCCAGCACCGACAGGGGATTCTACAATGAGCAGTTCTTC
TRBV19,TRBD1,NA,TRBJ2-2,CASSIRTGSPNTGELFF,TGTGCCAGTAGTATAAGGACAGGGAGCCCGAACACCGGGGAGCTGTTTTTT
TRBV6-2/TRBV6-3,TRBD2,NA,TRBJ2-3,CASSPPLGRGEAGSQYF,TGTGCCAGCAGCCCACCGCTGGGACGTGGGGAAGCGGGATCACAGTATTTT
TRBV4-3,TRBD1,NA,TRBJ1-4,CASSQDPTGDNEKLFF,TGCGCCAGCAGCCAAGACCCGACAGGGGACAATGAAAAACTGTTTTTT
TRBV4-2,TRBD1,NA,TRBJ1-3,CASSQPGQGGNTIYF,TGTGCCAGCAGCCAACCGGGACAGGGGGGGAACACCATATATTTT
TRBV7-2,NA,NA,TRBJ1-6,CASTWGGVYGNSPLHF,TGTGCCAGCACCTGGGGGGGGGTGTACGGAAATTCACCCCTCCACTTT
TRBV3-1/TRBV3-2,TRBD1,once,TRBJ2-7,CASSLYGFDRGKTGEQYF,TGTGCCAGCAGCCTCTACGGTTTTGACAGGGGGAAGACGGGTGAGCAGTACTTC
TRBV6-6,TRBD2,NA,TRBJ2-5,CASSYASGGAGETQYF,TGTGCCAGCAGTTACGCGAGCGGGGGGGCCGGCGAGACCCAGTACTTC
TRBV2,NA,NA,TRBJ1-5,CASTGPEGRGQPQHF,TGTGCCAGCACTGGGCCCGAGGGGAGGGGCCAGCCCCAGCATTTT
TRBV6-1,NA,NA,TRBJ2-1,CASSETRDTEQFF,TGTGCCAGCAGTGAAACTAGGGATACTGAGCAGTTCTTC
TRBV6-2/TRBV6-3,NA,NA,TRBJ2-7,CASSYRGQKSYEQYF,TGTGCCAGCAGTTACAGAGGGCAGAAGTCCTACGAGCAGTACTTC
TRBV2,NA,NA,TRBJ1-6,CASKLGPASSYNSPLHF,TGTGCCAGCAAGTTGGGTCCGGCTAGCTCCTATAATTCACCCCTCCACTTT